Each of the 10 T cell receptor beta chains below was sequenced from the same sample in a study of cytomegalovirus exposure and HLA in healthy donors. 60 Vbeta and 13 Jbeta primers were used in PCR. Profiling relied on immunoSEQ multiplex PCR, and the TCRdb table lists in-frame clones only, not all of them. The table records about 130,000 clones, approximately 60% of them present only once. Sequencing was carried out using PBMCs. These receptors originate from a woman aged 40 to 49 in good health and CMV-seronegative.

The V gene is TRBV7-9, the J gene TRBJ2-4; D possibly corresponds to TRBD2 (5 bases). The V gene's germline CDR1 is SEHNR and CDR2 FQNEAQ (reference sequence). The CDR3 is 15 residues long. Trimming shortened V by 6 bases and J by 0 bases, and 12 bases separated the two germline ends. CDR3 residues: CASSPAGLAKNIQYF. DNA for the CDR3: TGTGCCAGCAGTCCCGCTGGACTAGCCAAAAACATTCAGTACTTC. Full variable domain (outside the CDR3, taken from reference TRBV7-9 and TRBJ2-4): DTGVSQNPRHKITKRGQNVTFRCDPISEHNRLYWYRQTLGQGPEFLTYFQNEAQLEKSRLLSDRFSAERPKGSFSTLEIQRTEQGDSAMYLCASSPAGLAKNIQYFGAGTRLSVL.

V gene TRBV11-2 combines with J gene TRBJ1-1; D perhaps matches TRBD1 (6 bases). Trimming shortened V by 4 bases and J by 3 bases, and 18 bases separated the two germline ends. Germline CDR1 is SGHAT and CDR2 is FQNNGV. The CDR3 loop spans 16 amino acids. CDR3 DNA sequence: TGTGCCAGCAGCTCGAAGACAGGAGGTCGGTACACTGAAGCTTTCTTT. Its translation: CASSSKTGGRYTEAFF.

A single count supports this clone. V and J are TRBV7-3 and TRBJ2-5; no reliable D call. Trimming left V 0 bases short and J 1 base short, with 9 bases between. The V gene's germline CDR1 is SGHTA and CDR2 FQGTGA. This CDR3 contains 15 residues. CDR3 sequence: CASSLTPVRQETQYF. The CDR3, as DNA: TGTGCCAGCAGCTTAACCCCAGTTCGCCAAGAGACCCAGTACTTC.

A single count supports this clone. The genes are TRBV6-1 and TRBJ2-2; TRBD1 matches at 7 bases. V was pared by 6 bases and J by 6 bases, with 4 bases of the junction left unmatched. The CDR3 is made up of 13 amino acids. CDR1 is MNHNS and CDR2 is SASEGT in the germline V gene. This CDR3 is CASRETGSGELFF. The CDR3 coding sequence is TGTGCCAGCAGAGAGACAGGGTCCGGGGAGCTGTTTTTT.

In this sample, this clone turned up a few times. The gene calls are TRBV2 and TRBJ1-2; the D is unclear. Germline CDR1 is SNHLY and CDR2 is FYNNEI. Deletions cut 6 bases from V and 8 bases from J, with 16 bases between. This CDR3 contains 13 residues. CDR3 nucleotides: TGTGCCAGCAGCCGAACAGAGAGGGCGGGCTACACCTTC. Residues: CASSRTERAGYTF.

This clone was picked up a small number of times. The chain recombines TRBV4-2 with TRBJ2-1; perhaps TRBD2 as D (6 bases). V was shortened by 0 bases and J by 0 bases, with 9 bases between the two germline ends. This CDR3 is built from 16 residues. Germline V gene data show CDR1 as LGHNA and CDR2 as YNFKEQ. The CDR3 sequence: CASSQDRGSSYNEQFF. In nucleotides, the CDR3 is TGTGCCAGCAGCCAAGATCGGGGGAGCTCCTACAATGAGCAGTTCTTC.

The chain recombines TRBV18 with TRBJ2-3; D unclear. V was clipped by 5 bases and J by 0 bases, with 6 bases between them. Germline values: CDR1 KGHSH, CDR2 LQKENI. There are 13 residues in the CDR3. The CDR3 loop reads CASSEDSTDTQYF. In nucleotides, the CDR3 is TGTGCCAGCTCAGAGGATAGCACAGATACGCAGTATTTT.

The chain has TRBV5-4 and TRBJ1-5, with D unresolved. The CDR3 length is 12 residues. CDR1 is SGHNT and CDR2 is YYREEE in the germline V gene (reference sequence). V gave up 4 bases and J gave up 2 bases, with 4 bases separating them. CDR3 sequence (DNA): TGTGCCAGCAGCCTTGGCAATCAGCCCCAGCATTTT. It codes for CASSLGNQPQHF. The full variable domain, its missing parts supplied by reference TRBV5-4 and TRBJ1-5, is ETGVTQSPTHLIKTRGQQVTLRCSSQSGHNTVSWYQQALGQGPQFIFQYYREEENGRGNFPPRFSGLQFPNYSSELNVNALELDDSALYLCASSLGNQPQHFGDGTRLSIL.

The J gene is TRBJ1-1, the V gene TRBV11-2; TRBD1 matches 8 bases. CDR1 is SGHAT and CDR2 is FQNNGV in the germline V gene. J was trimmed by 10 bases and V by 1 base; bases with no gene match: 5. The CDR3 length is 13 residues. In nucleotides, the CDR3 is TGTGCCAGCAGCTTAGGGACAGGGACCGGAGCTTTCTTT. It encodes CASSLGTGTGAFF.

The chain combines TRBV7-2 with TRBJ2-7; D perhaps matches TRBD2 (6 bases). The CDR3 extends over 14 amino acids. Germline CDR1 is SGHTA and CDR2 is FQGNSA. V was clipped by 3 bases and J by 2 bases, with 11 bases between them. CDR3 DNA sequence: TGTGCCAGCAGCTTTCCACTAGCCGCCTACGAGCAGTACTTC. Its protein is CASSFPLAAYEQYF. The variable domain in full, with the rest retrieved from reference TRBV7-2 and TRBJ2-7, is GAGVSQSPSNKVTEKGKDVELRCDPISGHTALYWYRQSLGQGLEFLIYFQGNSAPDKSGLPSDRFSAERTGGSVSTLTIQRTQQEDSAVYLCASSFPLAAYEQYFGPGTRLTVT.